This T cell receptor beta chain emerged from a study of cytomegalovirus exposure and HLA in healthy donors. Whole-study context: HLA-typed donors were the source of around 85 million unique TCRs held in an early data release.

Study conclusions and caveats: A likely sequencing artifact accounted for one observed cluster of highly shared sequence variants. An analysis was carried out later, and it reportedly showed fewer N-insertions in an Asian-associated ancestry cluster than the approximately 660-donor mean. In a later analysis, V- and J-gene trimming of beta chains associated with a DCLRE1C missense variant, replicated independently.

This clone was recorded once. What it binds is unknown. This PCR relied on a set of 60 Vbeta primers and 13 Jbeta primers. TCRdb keeps only in-frame clones here, not all; method: immunoSEQ multiplex PCR. This table holds 160,000 or so clones, around 85% found once. The V end lost 0 bases, the J end lost 3 bases, and 17 bases lay between the germline ends. Germline V CDR1 and CDR2: MGHRA, YSYEKL. The CDR3 runs to 17 residues. The sample comprised PBMCs. This chain links TRBV4-1 with TRBJ1-1; a weak D match, TRBD1 (5 bases). The receptor's source is a man between 35 and 55 years old in good health and CMV-seronegative. CDR3 sequence: CASSQDKRRGNDTEAFF. The CDR3 coding sequence is TGCGCCAGCAGCCAAGATAAGCGACGGGGGAACGACACTGAAGCTTTCTTT.